The T cell receptor (beta chain) under discussion was sequenced for a study of CD8+CD57+ T cells in acquired aplastic anemia. Trimming removed 1 base from V and 4 bases from J, with 8 bases in between. CDR3 length: 13 amino acids. Looked up from germline, CDR1 is WSHSY and CDR2 is SAAADI. Investigators profiled TCR beta VDJ and CDR3 from genomic DNA template. Via MiXCR, TCRdb re-called the reads, giving one row per CDR3 protein. The sample has just over 450,000 distinct CDR3 sequences, 25% to 40% seen once; the top ten hold less than 1%. Patients selected for sequencing had displayed CD8+CD57+ cell expansion by flow cytometry.

This TCR was sampled from a human donor with aplastic anemia. This chain connects TRBV10-2 to TRBJ2-7, with a possible D match to TRBD2 (5 bases). Sequenced: sorted CD4+, CD8+, or CD8+CD57+ T cells (not recorded which) from PBMCs. The CDR3, as DNA: TGCGCCAGCAGTGAGTTTGGCGGGTACGAGCAGTACTTC. It translates to CASSEFGGYEQYF.